The 30 T cell receptor beta chains below were found in one sample sequenced in a study of T cell responses to AZD1222 COVID-19 vaccine. Sequencing was performed with immunoSEQ multiplex PCR; in TCRdb, only in-frame clones are kept and a portion is missing. The sample shows roughly 97,000 clones, roughly 90% of them seen only once. Sample: peripheral blood, taken on day 0 of AZD1222 vaccination. These receptors were taken from an adult in good health.

The gene calls are TRBV7-9 and TRBJ2-7, with D possibly matching TRBD2 (6 bases). CDR1 and CDR2 from the germline V gene are SEHNR and FQNEAQ (reference sequence). The CDR3 contains 14 residues. Between the trimmed V and J ends, which lost 3 bases and 3 bases, there was a span of 12 bases. In DNA form, the CDR3 reads TGTGCCAGCAGCTTCGGCGGGACCATCTACGAGCAGTACTTC. This codes for CASSFGGTIYEQYF.

This rearrangement joins TRBV18 to TRBJ2-7, with TRBD1 identical over 10 bases. The CDR3 runs to 14 residues. The V gene end was trimmed by 6 bases and the J gene end by 4 bases; junction bases not matched to a gene: 6. Germline V CDR1 and CDR2: KGHSH, LQKENI. The CDR3 loop reads CASSSGTGDYEQYF. For the CDR3, the DNA is TGTGCCAGCTCGTCCGGGACAGGGGATTACGAGCAGTACTTC.

This clone is a singleton in its sample. V gene TRBV7-6 combines with J gene TRBJ2-7, with D maybe TRBD1 (7 bases). The CDR3 runs 17 residues. Trimming took 5 bases from V and 2 from J, leaving 22 bases between them. CDR1 SGHVS and CDR2 FNYEAQ come from the germline V gene. CDR3 in amino acids: CASSLRVGGQIPYEQYF. The CDR3 nucleotides read TGTGCCAGCAGCCTTCGGGTCGGGGGACAGATCCCCTACGAGCAGTACTTC.

CDR3 bases: TGCGCCAGCAGTCAATTCATTTTTGGGGACAGCATCTTTACTGAAGCTTTCTTT. Encoded protein: CASSQFIFGDSIFTEAFF. V and J are TRBV23-1 and TRBJ1-1; TRBD1 aligns across 7 bases. TRBV23-1 is an open reading frame whose function is uncertain. V shed 1 base and J 5 bases; nucleotides not matched to a gene: 16. The CDR3 is made up of 18 amino acids.

This chain links TRBV28 with TRBJ1-5, with D possibly TRBD1 on 5 matching bases. V was pared by 5 bases and J by 6 bases, with 17 bases between. This CDR3 is built from 15 residues. Germline V CDR1 and CDR2: MDHEN, SYDVKM. The CDR3 DNA follows: TGTGCCAGCAGTCCCCCCACAGGTTTGGGTCAGCCCCAGCATTTT. Amino acids: CASSPPTGLGQPQHF.

CDR3 amino acids: CSARGGLGGYTF. In DNA, the CDR3 is TGCAGCGCCCGAGGGGGCCTCGGCGGCTACACCTTC. This chain connects TRBV29-1 to TRBJ1-2, with TRBD1 matching over 7 bases. CDR3 length: 12 amino acids. Germline V lookup: CDR1 SQVTM, CDR2 ANQGSEA. The V gene end was trimmed by 7 bases and the J gene end by 8 bases; junction bases not matched to a gene: 10.

V gene TRBV9 combines with J gene TRBJ2-1; TRBD2 matches at 11 bases. CDR1 is SGDLS, CDR2 YYNGEE, per germline. The CDR3 loop spans 16 amino acids. V dropped 3 bases and J dropped 6; count of bases not matched to a gene: 8. The chain's CDR3 is CASSASGTSGLNEQFF. CDR3 DNA: TGTGCCAGCAGCGCCTCCGGGACTAGCGGACTCAATGAGCAGTTCTTC.

This clone has a single count. The chain uses TRBV11-2 and TRBJ2-2; D ambiguous. This CDR3 is built from 16 residues. Germline assignment: CDR1 SGHAT and CDR2 FQNNGV. Trimming left V 5 bases short and J 0 bases short, with 13 bases between. This CDR3 reads CASSVNPNANTGELFF. In DNA, the CDR3 is TGTGCCAGCAGCGTAAATCCAAACGCGAACACCGGGGAGCTGTTTTTT.

The CDR3 DNA is TGTGCCAGCAGCGTACAAACTAGCGGCGTTTACAATGAGCAGTTCTTC. Protein product: CASSVQTSGVYNEQFF. The chain couples TRBV9 to TRBJ2-1; 8 bases fit TRBD2. In germline, CDR1 is SGDLS, CDR2 YYNGEE. This CDR3 comprises 16 residues. After removal of 1 base from V and 4 bases from J, the junction contained 7 bases not matched to a gene.

The V and J genes are TRBV9 and TRBJ2-3; 7 bases agree with TRBD1. V was pared by 1 base and J by 0 bases, with 5 bases of the junction left unmatched. CDR1 SGDLS and CDR2 YYNGEE come from the germline V gene. The CDR3 is 16 residues long. The CDR3 DNA reads as TGTGCCAGCAGCGTAACAGACAGGGCGAGCACAGATACGCAGTATTTT. This gives the protein CASSVTDRASTDTQYF.

There are a few counts of this clone. Written as DNA, the CDR3 is TGTGCCAGCAGTTTTCGTGGGGAGCAGTACTTC. This encodes CASSFRGEQYF. The V and J genes are TRBV12-3 or TRBV12-4 and TRBJ2-7; D gene unclear. Trimming pared 3 bases from V and 7 bases from J, leaving 7 bases between. This CDR3 contains 11 residues.

The genes are TRBV18 and TRBJ2-2, with TRBD1 as a possible D gene (6 bases). The V gene lost 1 base and the J gene lost 5 bases, with 11 bases spanning the gap. The V gene's germline CDR1 is KGHSH and CDR2 LQKENI. The CDR3 contains 15 residues. CDR3 amino acids: CASSPQQGQTGELFF. The DNA of the CDR3 is TGTGCCAGCTCACCACAACAGGGACAAACCGGGGAGCTGTTTTTT.

This rearrangement joins TRBV5-6 to TRBJ1-1; D gene unclear. The ends were cut back, 4 bases at V and 4 bases at J, with 17 bases in the middle. This CDR3 spans 15 amino acids. The germline V gene encodes CDR1 SGHDT and CDR2 YYEEEE. CDR3 amino acids: CASSPLREGGTEAFF. CDR3 nucleotide sequence: TGTGCCAGCAGCCCACTGCGGGAGGGTGGCACTGAAGCTTTCTTT.

Remarks on this clone: This specimen includes other DNA sequences encoding the same CDR3. The CDR3: CASSIVAGDSYEQYF. DNA for the CDR3: TGTGCCAGTAGTATAGTGGCCGGGGACTCCTACGAGCAGTACTTC. The chain recombines TRBV19 with TRBJ2-7, with D maybe TRBD2 (5 bases). The CDR3 consists of 15 residues. With 1 base removed from V and 0 bases from J, the gap between germline ends came to 10 bases. Germline-derived CDR1 and CDR2 are LNHDA and SQIVND (reference sequence).

Written as DNA, the CDR3 is TGTGCCAGCAGCGGGACAGGGGGAAGTCGCTGGGGCGGGGAGCTGTTTTTT. Translating it yields CASSGTGGSRWGGELFF. The rearrangement uses TRBV7-2 and TRBJ2-2, with 11 bases identical to TRBD1. V lost 5 bases and J lost 7; bases outside the gene matches: 12. This CDR3 comprises 17 residues. CDR1 is SGHTA and CDR2 is FQGNSA in the germline V gene.

This sequence joins TRBV6-5 and TRBJ1-4; 7 nucleotides align to TRBD1. J lost 7 bases, V lost 6 bases, and 11 bases had no gene match. This CDR3 has 15 residues. The germline V gene encodes CDR1 MNHEY and CDR2 SVGAGI. The CDR3 DNA is TGTGCCAGCAGGGACAGGAGGACTGTTATTGAAAAACTGTTTTTT. The encoded protein is CASRDRRTVIEKLFF.

The chain carries TRBV18 and TRBJ2-3; TRBD2 matches at 9 bases. This CDR3 is built from 15 residues. V shed 5 bases and J 1 base; nucleotides not matched to a gene: 4. CDR1 is KGHSH, CDR2 LQKENI, per germline. The CDR3 DNA follows: TGTGCCAGCTCATCTAGACTAGCGGGCACAGATACGCAGTATTTT. Its translation: CASSSRLAGTDTQYF.

The CDR3 nucleotides are TGTGCCAGCAGCTTAGCGGATGCGTACAATGAGCAGTTCTTC. Protein sequence: CASSLADAYNEQFF. The gene calls are TRBV5-5 and TRBJ2-1; D perhaps matches TRBD2 (5 bases). V lost 2 bases, J lost 4 bases, and 10 bases lay in between. The CDR3 sequence is 14 residues long. Germline V CDR1 and CDR2: SGHKS, YYEKEE (reference sequence).

Notes on this clone: The sample holds other DNA sequences that translate to the same CDR3. The chain is built from TRBV7-9 and TRBJ2-7, with TRBD1 matching 7 bases. The CDR3 is 13 residues long. Germline-derived CDR1 and CDR2 are SEHNR and FQNEAQ (reference sequence). V was pared by 5 bases and J by 5 bases, with 6 bases of the junction left unmatched. In DNA form, the CDR3 reads TGTGCCAGCAGCCGCGACAGGGTTGACGAGCAGTACTTC. It codes for CASSRDRVDEQYF.

The gene calls are TRBV3-1 (or the pseudogene TRBV3-2) and TRBJ2-5, with a possible D match to TRBD2 (6 bases). This CDR3 has 13 amino acids. V was pared by 3 bases and J by 5 bases, with 10 bases between. In germline, CDR1 is LGHDT, CDR2 YNNKEL (reference sequence). CDR3 region: CASSHSSVETQYF. In DNA, the CDR3 is TGTGCCAGCAGCCACTCTAGCGTGGAGACCCAGTACTTC.

This clone came up a few times. The chain combines TRBV21-1 with TRBJ2-1; whether TRBD2, the table's D call, matches the DNA was not checked. TRBV21-1 represents a pseudogene. The CDR3 is 14 residues long. The CDR3 DNA follows: TGTGCCAGCAGCCCCTCTAGCGGGAACAATGAGCAGTTCTTC. Its protein product is CASSPSSGNNEQFF.

The chain carries TRBV5-5 and TRBJ1-1, with D unresolved. Germline lookup yields CDR1 SGHKS and CDR2 YYEKEE (reference sequence). Trimming stripped 3 bases from V and 0 bases from J, with 6 bases between. The length of the CDR3 is 13 residues. The CDR3: CASSSPVNTEAFF. The CDR3 nucleotides read TGTGCCAGCAGCTCCCCCGTGAACACTGAAGCTTTCTTT.

The chain carries TRBV11-2 and TRBJ2-1; D unresolved. V lost 5 bases to trimming and J lost 4 bases, with 15 bases between them. The germline gives CDR1 SGHAT, CDR2 FQNNGV. This CDR3 contains 15 residues. The CDR3 DNA reads as TGTGCCAGCAGCCCTATGCCCGGTTCTTACAATGAGCAGTTCTTC. Its protein is CASSPMPGSYNEQFF.

J is TRBJ1-2 and V is TRBV6-6, with TRBD1 as a possible D gene (6 bases). Deletions cut 2 bases from V and 8 bases from J, with 12 bases between. The CDR3 is made up of 13 amino acids. Germline-derived CDR1 and CDR2 are MNHNY and SVGAGI (reference sequence). CDR3 amino acids: CASSYGQGWGYTF. CDR3 in DNA: TGTGCCAGCAGTTACGGCCAGGGGTGGGGCTACACCTTC.

The chain employs TRBV7-3 and TRBJ2-5; D remains ambiguous. Trimming took off 2 bases at V and 4 bases at J, with 14 bases between the two ends. This CDR3 comprises 15 residues. Germline CDR1 and CDR2: SGHTA and FQGTGA. The CDR3 DNA reads as TGTGCCAGCAGCTTAGCGGTTGGGTACGGAGAGACCCAGTACTTC. Protein product: CASSLAVGYGETQYF.

This chain uses TRBV5-1 with TRBJ1-1; D unresolved. Trimming shortened V by 1 base and J by 2 bases, and 12 bases separated the two germline ends. This CDR3 has 15 residues. The germline V gene encodes CDR1 SGHRS and CDR2 YFSETQ. The CDR3 DNA is TGCGCCAGCAGCTTGAGGAGCCAGGACAACACTGAAGCTTTCTTT. It specifies CASSLRSQDNTEAFF.

The chain carries TRBV5-1 and TRBJ1-2, with 8 bases aligning to TRBD1. Trimming removed 0 bases from V and 7 bases from J; junction bases left unmatched: 14. From germline, CDR1 is SGHRS and CDR2 YFSETQ. This CDR3 is 17 amino acids long. The CDR3 spells CASSLGPGMGQAFGYTF. The CDR3 coding sequence is TGCGCCAGCAGCTTGGGGCCCGGGATGGGACAGGCTTTTGGCTACACCTTC.

J is TRBJ1-4 and V is TRBV2; 9 nucleotides agree with TRBD1. Trimming at V came to 6 bases and at J to 4 bases, leaving 6 bases not matched to a gene. Looked up from germline, CDR1 is SNHLY and CDR2 is FYNNEI. This CDR3 is built from 15 residues. CDR3 DNA sequence: TGTGCCAGCAGCTATACGGGACAGGGTAATGAAAAACTGTTTTTT. It is translated as CASSYTGQGNEKLFF. The full variable domain, rest sourced from reference TRBV2 and TRBJ1-4, is EPEVTQTPSHQVTQMGQEVILRCVPISNHLYFYWYRQILGQKVEFLVSFYNNEISEKSEIFDDQFSVERPDGSNFTLKIRSTKLEDSAMYFCASSYTGQGNEKLFFGSGTQLSVL.

This sequence joins TRBV3-1 (or the pseudogene TRBV3-2) and TRBJ2-3; the D call may be TRBD1 or TRBD2 (5 bases each). Germline CDR1 LGHDT, CDR2 YNNKEL (reference sequence). The length of the CDR3 is 14 residues. The V end lost 4 bases, the J end lost 1 base, and 9 bases lay between the germline ends. Here the CDR3 DNA reads TGTGCCAGCAGCCTCCTGGGGGGCACAGATACGCAGTATTTT. It is translated as CASSLLGGTDTQYF.

The V call is TRBV6-5, the J call TRBJ1-2, with a tentative D call TRBD1 (6 bases). V was trimmed by 1 base and J by 4 bases, leaving 13 bases between them. The CDR3 covers 15 residues. The germline V gene encodes CDR1 MNHEY and CDR2 SVGAGI. DNA of the CDR3: TGTGCCAGCAGTTACTTTAGGGGGAAGGGCTATGGCTACACCTTC. Its protein is CASSYFRGKGYGYTF.